These 25 T cell receptor beta chains were all obtained from the same sample, sequenced in a study of blood T cell repertoires in COVID-19. This table comes from immunoSEQ multiplex PCR, and its TCRdb copy is limited to in-frame clones, with some not included. The table lists more than 80,000 clones, around 90% of them singletons. Sequencing input: peripheral blood. Receptor source: a man older than 75 with acute or convalescent COVID-19.

The chain has TRBV24-1 and TRBJ2-1, with 13 bases identical to TRBD2. V trimming: 5 bases; J trimming: 6 bases; junction bases outside the gene matches: 0. Germline V CDR1 and CDR2: KGHDR, SFDVKD. This CDR3 has 14 residues. The DNA for the CDR3 is TGTGCCACCAGTGGGACTAGCGGGAGCAATGAGCAGTTCTTC. Protein sequence: CATSGTSGSNEQFF.

This chain uses TRBV19 with TRBJ2-1, with D possibly being TRBD2 (6 bases). Germline lookup yields CDR1 LNHDA and CDR2 SQIVND (reference sequence). The CDR3 contains 20 residues. Trimming pared 5 bases from V and 0 bases from J, leaving 26 bases between. As DNA, the CDR3 is TGTGCCAGTAGTCTCAGAGGTGGGGGGATAGGGCCAAGCTCCTACAATGAGCAGTTCTTC. Amino acid sequence: CASSLRGGGIGPSSYNEQFF. The entire variable domain, with the rest obtained from reference TRBV19 and TRBJ2-1, is as follows: DGGITQSPKYLFRKEGQNVTLSCEQNLNHDAMYWYRQDPGQGLRLIYYSQIVNDFQKGDIAEGYSVSREKKESFPLTVTSAQKNPTAFYLCASSLRGGGIGPSSYNEQFFGPGTRLTVL.

The chain employs TRBV3-1 (or the pseudogene TRBV3-2) and TRBJ1-2; D is perhaps TRBD1 (5 bases). This CDR3 has 17 residues. V was trimmed by 0 bases and J by 1 base, leaving 15 bases between them. Per the germline V gene, CDR1 is LGHDT and CDR2 is YNNKEL (reference sequence). Here the CDR3 reads CASSQDRGGVLNYGYTF. The CDR3 DNA follows: TGTGCCAGCAGCCAAGATAGGGGTGGCGTCCTTAACTATGGCTACACCTTC.

The J gene is TRBJ2-1, the V gene TRBV6-5, with a tentative D call TRBD1 (5 bases). CDR1 is MNHEY and CDR2 is SVGAGI in the germline V gene. The CDR3 length is 15 residues. V was pared by 6 bases and J by 0 bases, with 12 bases between. The CDR3 loop is CASRPQGNSYNEQFF. DNA of the CDR3: TGTGCCAGCAGACCCCAGGGTAACTCCTACAATGAGCAGTTCTTC.

The CDR3 region has the DNA TGCGCCAGCAGCTTGCTAGCGGGAGGGCCAGCAGATACGCAGTATTTT. Its translation: CASSLLAGGPADTQYF. V usage is TRBV5-1 and J usage is TRBJ2-3, with 12 positions matching TRBD2. CDR1 is SGHRS, CDR2 YFSETQ, per germline. J lost 4 bases, V lost 1 base, and 4 bases had no gene match. The CDR3 is 16 amino acids.

This clone was detected a few times. The V and J genes are TRBV28 and TRBJ1-4; 7 bases fit TRBD1. Losses at the gene ends were 2 bases for V and 2 bases for J; bases not matched to a gene: 2. The CDR3 consists of 15 residues. Germline CDR1 reads MDHEN; CDR2 reads SYDVKM. As DNA, the CDR3 is TGTGCCAGCAGTTTAGGAGGGGGCACTAATGAAAAACTGTTTTTT. It codes for CASSLGGGTNEKLFF.

CDR3 residues: CAASRRNTEAFF. As DNA, the CDR3 is TGTGCAGCCAGTAGGAGGAACACTGAAGCTTTCTTT. The rearrangement joins TRBV12-3 or TRBV12-4 to TRBJ1-1, with no clear D. The CDR3 is 12 amino acids.

The chain couples TRBV6-5 to TRBJ2-3; 7 bases are a match to TRBD2. Per germline, CDR1 MNHEY and CDR2 SVGAGI. V was pared by 10 bases and J by 3 bases, with 10 bases of the junction left unmatched. CDR3 length: 14 residues. CDR3 residues: CATSRGTATDTQYF. The CDR3 nucleotides are TGTGCCACCTCGCGGGGGACTGCAACAGATACGCAGTATTTT.

The V call is TRBV28, the J call TRBJ2-7; weak D call: TRBD2 (6 bases). Trimming stripped 8 bases from V and 4 bases from J, with 18 bases between. CDR1 MDHEN and CDR2 SYDVKM come from the germline V gene. CDR3 length: 14 residues. CDR3: CASSTGGLGYEQYF. As DNA, the CDR3 is TGTGCCAGCTCAACCGGGGGTTTGGGGTACGAGCAGTACTTC.

The V and J genes are TRBV18 and TRBJ2-5; D is undetermined. The length of the CDR3 is 13 residues. V gave up 6 bases and J gave up 3 bases, with 11 bases separating them. Germline assignment: CDR1 KGHSH and CDR2 LQKENI. Here the CDR3 reads CASSAVAKETQYF. The CDR3 DNA is TGTGCCAGCTCTGCGGTCGCGAAAGAGACCCAGTACTTC.

This chain uses TRBV11-2 with TRBJ2-1; 8 bases line up with TRBD1. This CDR3 region has 15 residues. Trimming at V came to 5 bases and at J to 7 bases, leaving 10 bases not matched to a gene. The germline CDR1 and CDR2 sequences are SGHAT and FQNNGV. CDR3 loop: CASSPSDRALNEQFF. The CDR3 nucleotides read TGTGCCAGCAGCCCCTCGGACAGGGCGTTGAATGAGCAGTTCTTC.

This clone was observed a single time. The chain joins TRBV7-7 to TRBJ2-3; 9 nucleotides line up with TRBD2. This CDR3 contains 16 residues. The junction had 12 bases not matched to a gene; V was cut back by 5 bases and J by 6 bases. Germline V gives CDR1 SSHAT, CDR2 FNYEAQ (reference sequence). CDR3 protein: CASSPRTAGGVDTQYF. CDR3 sequence (DNA): TGTGCCAGCAGCCCGAGGACAGCGGGGGGCGTTGATACGCAGTATTTT. Full variable domain (missing parts from reference TRBV7-7 and TRBJ2-3): GAGVSQSPRYKVTKRGQDVTLRCDPISSHATLYWYQQALGQGPEFLTYFNYEAQPDKSGLPSDRFSAERPEGSISTLTIQRTEQRDSAMYRCASSPRTAGGVDTQYFGPGTRLTVL.

This clone was seen a handful of times. V and J are TRBV7-2 and TRBJ1-5; D call uncertain. Looked up from germline, CDR1 is SGHTA and CDR2 is FQGNSA. The CDR3 has 13 amino acids. The V and J ends lost 6 bases and 7 bases respectively, with 13 bases between them. The CDR3 reads CASSPELMQPQHF. DNA for the CDR3: TGTGCCAGCAGTCCAGAATTGATGCAGCCCCAGCATTTT.

The genes are TRBV5-1 and TRBJ2-3; 8 bases match TRBD2. The CDR3 contains 16 residues. CDR1 is SGHRS, CDR2 YFSETQ, per germline. V shed 2 bases and J 0 bases; nucleotides not matched to a gene: 5. CDR3 nucleotides: TGCGCCAGCAGCTTAGGGCCGGGAGGGAGCACAGATACGCAGTATTTT. Translation: CASSLGPGGSTDTQYF.

This chain's CDR3 is CASSLTGRAGAFQETQYF. The CDR3 nucleotides read TGCGCCAGCAGCCTAACTGGGAGAGCGGGGGCTTTCCAGGAGACCCAGTACTTC. The chain couples TRBV4-1 to TRBJ2-5, with 8 nucleotides matching TRBD2. The germline V gene encodes CDR1 MGHRA and CDR2 YSYEKL. The CDR3 length is 18 residues. V dropped 4 bases and J dropped 5; count of bases not matched to a gene: 18.

The CDR3 sequence is CARGTRDYGYTF. The CDR3 DNA sequence: TGCGCCAGGGGGACTCGGGACTATGGCTACACCTTC. J is TRBJ1-2 and V is TRBV23-1, with D possibly TRBD1 on 5 matching bases. TRBV23-1 is labeled an ORF, and its function is uncertain. The ends were cut back, 9 bases at V and 3 bases at J, with 11 bases in the middle. CDR3 length equals 12 residues.

The chain employs TRBV4-1 and TRBJ1-5; 11 bases are shared with TRBD1. Per the germline V gene, CDR1 is MGHRA and CDR2 is YSYEKL. V trimming: 3 bases; J trimming: 4 bases; junction bases outside the gene matches: 5. This CDR3 contains 16 residues. The CDR3 sequence is CASSQQGQGVNQPQHF. CDR3 nucleotides: TGCGCCAGCAGCCAGCAGGGACAGGGGGTAAATCAGCCCCAGCATTTT.

The chain recombines TRBV12-5 with TRBJ2-3; D not certain. Trimming left V 0 bases short and J 0 bases short, with 13 bases between. The CDR3 extends over 17 amino acids. CDR1 and CDR2 (germline): LGHNT, FRNRAP. The CDR3: CASGLVRSLPSTDTQYF. As DNA, the CDR3 is TGTGCTAGTGGTTTGGTACGGAGTCTCCCTAGCACAGATACGCAGTATTTT.

V and J are TRBV9 and TRBJ2-7; 9 nucleotides match TRBD1. This CDR3 spans 13 amino acids. V was pared by 4 bases and J by 10 bases, with 9 bases of the junction left unmatched. Germline V gene data show CDR1 as SGDLS and CDR2 as YYNGEE. This CDR3 is CASSTRQGDSQYF. CDR3 bases: TGTGCCAGCAGCACCCGACAGGGGGACTCTCAGTACTTC.

The CDR3 sequence is CASSGGPSYEQYF. The CDR3 DNA follows: TGTGCCAGTTCAGGGGGCCCCTCCTACGAGCAGTACTTC. This rearrangement joins TRBV19 to TRBJ2-7; the match to TRBD1 covers 8 bases. Germline values: CDR1 LNHDA, CDR2 SQIVND (reference sequence). Losses at the gene ends were 8 bases for V and 0 bases for J; bases not matched to a gene: 3. This CDR3 spans 13 amino acids.

This clone has only one observation. The rearrangement uses TRBV4-1 and TRBJ1-1; the D gene is possibly TRBD1 (5 bases). V lost 4 bases and J lost 7, with 16 bases in between. The CDR3 contains 14 residues. Germline V lookup: CDR1 MGHRA, CDR2 YSYEKL. Written as DNA, the CDR3 is TGCGCCAGCAGCCGGTACCTTCGCGACAGTGAAGCTTTCTTT. It yields the protein CASSRYLRDSEAFF.

This clone was observed a handful of times. The genes are TRBV2 and TRBJ2-7; 11 nucleotides line up with TRBD1. The ends lost 7 bases at V and 5 bases at J; junction bases unmatched: 4. There are 13 residues in the CDR3. In germline, CDR1 is SNHLY, CDR2 FYNNEI. The chain's CDR3 is CASMGQGGHEQYF. The CDR3 DNA follows: TGTGCCAGCATGGGACAGGGGGGCCACGAGCAGTACTTC.

This clone was seen only once. The V call is TRBV7-3, the J call TRBJ2-3; 8 bases are shared with TRBD2. Germline loops: CDR1 SGHTA, CDR2 FQGTGA. Trimming removed 1 base from V and 4 bases from J; junction bases left unmatched: 4. This CDR3 spans 15 amino acids. The CDR3 region has the DNA TGTGCCAGCAGCTTAAATGGCGGGAGGTCAGATACGCAGTATTTT. Translating gives CASSLNGGRSDTQYF. Full variable domain (remainder filled in from reference TRBV7-3 and TRBJ2-3): GAGVSQTPSNKVTEKGKYVELRCDPISGHTALYWYRQSLGQGPEFLIYFQGTGAADDSGLPNDRFFAVRPEGSVSTLKIQRTERGDSAVYLCASSLNGGRSDTQYFGPGTRLTVL.

The chain is built from TRBV5-6 and TRBJ1-5, with 7 nucleotides matching TRBD1. The CDR3 has 16 residues. Germline V CDR1 and CDR2: SGHDT, YYEEEE. The trim removed 4 bases at V and 1 base at J, leaving 8 bases unmatched. The DNA for the CDR3 is TGTGCCAGCAGCCACAGGGGTTTTGGGAGCAATCAGCCCCAGCATTTT. Translation gives CASSHRGFGSNQPQHF.

The table lists this clone with a count of one. The chain uses TRBV5-1 and TRBJ2-3; a possible D gene is TRBD2 (6 bases). The CDR3 runs to 16 residues. Per the germline V gene, CDR1 is SGHRS and CDR2 is YFSETQ. Trimming removed 0 bases at V and 2 bases at J, with 13 bases between. CDR3 residues: CASSLAPGVDTDTQYF. The CDR3, as DNA: TGCGCCAGCAGCTTGGCCCCGGGGGTTGACACAGATACGCAGTATTTT.